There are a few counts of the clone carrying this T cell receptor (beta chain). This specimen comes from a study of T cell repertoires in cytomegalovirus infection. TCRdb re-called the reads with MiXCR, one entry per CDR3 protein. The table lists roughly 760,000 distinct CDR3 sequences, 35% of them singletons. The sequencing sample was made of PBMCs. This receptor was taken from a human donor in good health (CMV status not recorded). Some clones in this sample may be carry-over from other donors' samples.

In DNA, the CDR3 is TGTGCCAGCAGCCCCAGCGGAGAAAAACTGTTTTTT. This codes for CASSPSGEKLFF. The chain combines TRBV7-9 with TRBJ1-4, with D unclear. The V gene's germline CDR1 is SEHNR and CDR2 FQNEAQ (reference sequence). The CDR3 spans 12 residues. Trimming cost V 5 bases and J 8 bases, with 9 bases left between them.